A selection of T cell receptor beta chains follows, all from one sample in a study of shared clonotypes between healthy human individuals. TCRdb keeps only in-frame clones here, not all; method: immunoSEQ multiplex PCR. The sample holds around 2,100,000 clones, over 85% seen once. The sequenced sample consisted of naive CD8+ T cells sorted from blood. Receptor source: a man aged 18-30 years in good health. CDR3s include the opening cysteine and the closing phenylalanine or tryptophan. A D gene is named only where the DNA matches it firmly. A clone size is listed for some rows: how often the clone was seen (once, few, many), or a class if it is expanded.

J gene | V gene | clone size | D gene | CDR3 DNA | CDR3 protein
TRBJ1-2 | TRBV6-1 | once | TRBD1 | TGTGCCAGCAGTGACAGGGGGCTTGGCTATGGCTACACCTTC | CASSDRGLGYGYTF
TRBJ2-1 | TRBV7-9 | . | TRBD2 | TGTGCCAGCAGTTTTAGCGGGAGGGCTTACAATGAGCAGTTCTTC | CASSFSGRAYNEQFF
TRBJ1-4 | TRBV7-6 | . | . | TGTGCCAGCAGGGGGACGGCTGAAAAACTGTTTTTT | CASRGTAEKLFF
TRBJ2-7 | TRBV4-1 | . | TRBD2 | TGCGCCAGCTCTCGTGGGGGGGCCTACGAGCAGTACTTC | CASSRGGAYEQYF
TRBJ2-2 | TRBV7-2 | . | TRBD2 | TGTGCCAGCAGCTTAGACCCCCTAGCGGGAAGTCTAAACACCGGGGAGCTGTTTTTT | CASSLDPLAGSLNTGELFF
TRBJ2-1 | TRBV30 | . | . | TGTGCCTGGAGCGGCCCCGAGGGCTCCTACAATGAGCAGTTCTTC | CAWSGPEGSYNEQFF
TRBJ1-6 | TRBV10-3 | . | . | TGTGCCATCAGTGACAGGGGAACGGATTCACCCCTCCACTTT | CAISDRGTDSPLHF
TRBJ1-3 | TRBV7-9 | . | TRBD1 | TGTGCCAGCAGTGATACGACAGGGCTCTCTGGAAACACCATATATTTT | CASSDTTGLSGNTIYF
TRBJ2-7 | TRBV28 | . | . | TGTGCCAGCAGTTCCAGGGTCGGCGAGCAGTACTTC | CASSSRVGEQYF
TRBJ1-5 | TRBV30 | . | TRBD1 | TGTGCCTGGAGTGTAGGCTTGGGACAGCTGGTAGATCAGCCCCAGCATTTT | CAWSVGLGQLVDQPQHF
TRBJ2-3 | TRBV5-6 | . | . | TGTGCCAGCAGCTCGGGTCTCACAGATACGCAGTATTTT | CASSSGLTDTQYF
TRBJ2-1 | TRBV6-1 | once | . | TGTGCCTGCGGGGGCCTAAGCTCCTACAATGAGCAGTTCTTC | CACGGLSSYNEQFF
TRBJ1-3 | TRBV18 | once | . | TGTGCCAGCTCACCCTCCGACAGATCCTCTGGAAACACCATATATTTT | CASSPSDRSSGNTIYF
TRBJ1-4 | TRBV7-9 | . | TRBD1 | TGTGCCACTCCAGGGGGCCTGGGTGAAAAACTGTTTTTT | CATPGGLGEKLFF
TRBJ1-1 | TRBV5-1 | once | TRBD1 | TGCGCCAGCAGCGGGACAGGACAGGGTGGGGAGACTGAAGCTTTCTTT | CASSGTGQGGETEAFF
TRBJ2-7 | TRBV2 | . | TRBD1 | TGTGCCAGCGGTTTGGGACAGATCAACGAGCAGTACTTC | CASGLGQINEQYF
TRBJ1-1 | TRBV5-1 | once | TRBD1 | TGCGCCAGCAGCCGAATACAGGGGGACACTGAAGCTTTCTTT | CASSRIQGDTEAFF
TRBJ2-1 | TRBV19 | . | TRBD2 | TGTGCCAGTAGTATGGGACTAGTTGGCAATGAGCAGTTCTTC | CASSMGLVGNEQFF
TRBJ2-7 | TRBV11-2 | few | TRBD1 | TGTGCCAGCAGCCCCGGACAGGGCTACGAGCAGTACTTC | CASSPGQGYEQYF